This is a list of T cell receptor beta chains from one sample in a study of shared clonotypes between healthy human individuals. Generated by immunoSEQ multiplex PCR, the TCRdb table keeps only in-frame clones and is missing some. The sample carries more than 1.2 million clones, roughly 98.5% recorded once. The sample consisted of naive CD4+ T cells sorted from blood. The receptors stem from a man aged 25 to 40 in good health. The CDR3 runs from the conserved cysteine through the conserved F or W. The D gene is left open where the match is weak. Not every row has a clone size; where given, it reads once, few, many or a size class.

.	TRBV4-3	once	TRBJ1-3	17	TGCGCCAGCAGCCAACTCCTTGGAGGGGTGAGGGGAAACACCATATATTTT	CASSQLLGGVRGNTIYF
TRBD2	TRBV29-1	.	TRBJ2-1	15	TGCAGCGTTGAAGTAATAGCGGGAGGATTTAATGAGCAGTTCTTC	CSVEVIAGGFNEQFF
TRBD1	TRBV19	.	TRBJ2-7	16	TGTGCCAGTACCATAACTCACGGGACAGGATCCTACGAGCAGTACTTC	CASTITHGTGSYEQYF
TRBD2	TRBV11-2	.	TRBJ2-7	15	TGTGCCAGCAGCTTAGAACTAGCGGGGGGCTACGAGCAGTACTTC	CASSLELAGGYEQYF
TRBD1	TRBV5-8	.	TRBJ1-1	13	TGTGCCAGTCGAGGACAGGGGCGGACTGAAGCTTTCTTT	CASRGQGRTEAFF
.	TRBV7-4	.	TRBJ2-2	17	TGTGCCAGCACCTACTGCTCTCGCTCACAGGTTGCCGGGGAGCTGTTTTTT	CASTYCSRSQVAGELFF
.	TRBV19	.	TRBJ2-3	11	TGTGCCACTGCGCGTGTGGATACGCAGTATTTT	CATARVDTQYF
.	TRBV11-2	.	TRBJ1-1	15	TGTGCCAGCAGCAACGGAGGGGTGAGGAACACTGAAGCTTTCTTT	CASSNGGVRNTEAFF
.	TRBV28	.	TRBJ2-7	18	TGTGCCAGCAGTTTTTTTAAAGGGGTTCTACGGACCCCCGGGGAGCAGTACTTC	CASSFFKGVLRTPGEQYF
.	TRBV2	.	TRBJ2-5	10	TGTGCCAGCAGTTTGGGGACCCAGTACTTC	CASSLGTQYF